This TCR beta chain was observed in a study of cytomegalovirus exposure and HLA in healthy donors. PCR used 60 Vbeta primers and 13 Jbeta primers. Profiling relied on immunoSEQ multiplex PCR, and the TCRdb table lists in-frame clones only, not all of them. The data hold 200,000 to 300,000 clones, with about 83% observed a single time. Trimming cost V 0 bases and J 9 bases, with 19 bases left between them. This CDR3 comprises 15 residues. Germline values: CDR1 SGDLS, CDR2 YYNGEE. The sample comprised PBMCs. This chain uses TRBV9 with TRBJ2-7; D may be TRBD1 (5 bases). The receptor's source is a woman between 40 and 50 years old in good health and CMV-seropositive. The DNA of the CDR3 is TGTGCCAGCAGCGTAGAGGGGCGGACGTTGAATGGGCAGTACTTC. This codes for CASSVEGRTLNGQYF.